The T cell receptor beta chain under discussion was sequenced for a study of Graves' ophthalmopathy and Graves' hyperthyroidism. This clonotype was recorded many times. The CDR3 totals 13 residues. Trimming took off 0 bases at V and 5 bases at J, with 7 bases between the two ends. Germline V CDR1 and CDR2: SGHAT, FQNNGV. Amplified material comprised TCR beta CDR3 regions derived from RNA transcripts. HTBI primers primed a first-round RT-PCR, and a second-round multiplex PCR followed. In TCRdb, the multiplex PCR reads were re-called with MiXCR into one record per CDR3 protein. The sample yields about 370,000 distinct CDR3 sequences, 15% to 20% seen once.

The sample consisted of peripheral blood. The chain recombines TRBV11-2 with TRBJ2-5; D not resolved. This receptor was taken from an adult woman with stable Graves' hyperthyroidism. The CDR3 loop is CASSLDRRETQYF. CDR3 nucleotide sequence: TGTGCCAGCAGCTTAGATAGGCGGGAGACCCAGTACTTC. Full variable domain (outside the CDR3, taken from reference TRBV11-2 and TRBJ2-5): EAGVAQSPRYKIIEKRQSVAFWCNPISGHATLYWYQQILGQGPKLLIQFQNNGVVDDSQLPKDRFSAERLKGVDSTLKIQPAKLEDSAVYLCASSLDRRETQYFGPGTRLLVL.